This T cell receptor beta chain derives from a study of blood T cells in healthy people across ages. Trimming pared 7 bases from V and 2 bases from J, leaving 15 bases between. The CDR3 has 15 residues. For every donor, a draw yielded roughly 10 milliliters of peripheral blood. With a J-beta primer mix and a sample-barcoded 5' primer, a second PCR ran about 7 to 11 cycles. MiXCR was run by TCRdb on the 5' RACE reads, yielding one entry per CDR3 protein. The sample lists around 750,000 distinct CDR3 sequences; approximately 55% were seen once. The sequence was obtained from a man older than 75 in good health. The chain uses TRBV12-3 or TRBV12-4 and TRBJ2-1, with a tentative D call TRBD2 (6 bases). Material for sequencing was blood. The DNA for the CDR3 is TGTGCCAGCACCCTAGGGCGGGGTACCTACAATGAGCAGTTCTTC. Its protein product is CASTLGRGTYNEQFF.